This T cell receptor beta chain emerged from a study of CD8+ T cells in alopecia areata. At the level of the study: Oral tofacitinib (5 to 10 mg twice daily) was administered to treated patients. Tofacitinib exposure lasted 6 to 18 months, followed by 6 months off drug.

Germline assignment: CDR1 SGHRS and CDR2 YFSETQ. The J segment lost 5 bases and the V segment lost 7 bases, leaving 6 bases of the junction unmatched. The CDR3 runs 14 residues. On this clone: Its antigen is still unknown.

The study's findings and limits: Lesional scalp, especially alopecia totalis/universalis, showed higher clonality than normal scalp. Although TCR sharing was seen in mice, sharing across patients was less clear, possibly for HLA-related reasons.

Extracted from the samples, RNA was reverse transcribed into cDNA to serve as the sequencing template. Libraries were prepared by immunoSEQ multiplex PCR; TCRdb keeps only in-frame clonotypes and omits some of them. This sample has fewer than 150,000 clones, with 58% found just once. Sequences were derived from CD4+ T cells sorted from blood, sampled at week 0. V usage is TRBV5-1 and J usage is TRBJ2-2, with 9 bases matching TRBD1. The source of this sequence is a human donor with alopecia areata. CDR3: CASRGQGGTGELFF. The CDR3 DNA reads TGCGCCAGCCGGGGACAGGGCGGGACCGGGGAGCTGTTTTTT. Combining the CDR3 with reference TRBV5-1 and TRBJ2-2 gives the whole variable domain KAGVTQTPRYLIKTRGQQVTLSCSPISGHRSVSWYQQTPGQGLQFLFEYFSETQRNKGNFPGRFSGRQFSNSRSEMNVSTLELGDSALYLCASRGQGGTGELFFGEGSRLTVL.